The 9 T cell receptor beta chains below were found in one sample sequenced in a study of blood T cells in healthy people across ages. Primed by a sample-barcoded 5' primer and a J-beta primer mix, a second PCR proceeded for about 6 to 11 cycles. From the 5' RACE reads, TCRdb called clonotypes with MiXCR, one entry per CDR3 protein. The sample carries approximately 800,000 distinct CDR3 sequences, over 45% recorded once. Sequenced input: blood. Receptors originate from a man aged 25-45 years in good health.

The genes are TRBV20-1 and TRBJ1-6, with D possibly TRBD1 on 5 matching bases. Between the trimmed V and J ends, which lost 3 bases and 5 bases, there was a span of 11 bases. Germline CDR1 reads DFQATT; CDR2 reads SNEGSKA (reference sequence). The CDR3 runs 14 residues. DNA of the CDR3: TGCAGTGCTAGCGGGGGTCAGAATAATTCACCCCTCCACTTT. Translating gives CSASGGQNNSPLHF.

The chain is built from TRBV7-2 and TRBJ2-6; possible D gene TRBD2, 5 bases. V lost 8 bases, J lost 5 bases, and 10 bases lay in between. CDR3 length: 13 amino acids. Germline lookup yields CDR1 SGHTA and CDR2 FQGNSA. The CDR3 protein is CASRGPRANVLTF. DNA for the CDR3: TGTGCCAGCCGGGGTCCCCGGGCCAACGTCCTGACTTTC.

The V and J genes are TRBV7-9 and TRBJ2-4, with 8 bases that match TRBD1. Per the germline V gene, CDR1 is SEHNR and CDR2 is FQNEAQ (reference sequence). The CDR3 length is 15 residues. V was pared by 5 bases and J by 4 bases, with 7 bases of the junction left unmatched. The CDR3 protein is CASSPPGQEKNIQYF. DNA for the CDR3: TGTGCCAGCAGCCCACCGGGACAGGAGAAAAACATTCAGTACTTC.

In this sample, this clonotype turned up once. In DNA form, the CDR3 reads TGCAGCGTTGGGGCTCGGTACGAGCAGTACTTC. Amino acids: CSVGARYEQYF. V gene TRBV29-1 combines with J gene TRBJ2-7; D is undetermined. V lost 4 bases and J 4 bases, leaving 8 bases between the germline ends. This CDR3 has 11 residues. Germline V CDR1 and CDR2: SQVTM, ANQGSEA.

V and J are TRBV29-1 and TRBJ1-4; perhaps TRBD1 as D (5 bases). Germline assignment: CDR1 SQVTM and CDR2 ANQGSEA. This CDR3 is built from 13 residues. Trimming took 3 bases from V and 10 from J, leaving 15 bases between them. CDR3 DNA sequence: TGCAGCGTTGAGAGCAGGGAGTTCGGAAAACTGTTTTTT. Translating it yields CSVESREFGKLFF.

This chain links TRBV29-1 with TRBJ2-1, with D uncertain. V dropped 5 bases and J dropped 9 bases, with 14 bases sitting between them. The CDR3 totals 12 residues. Per germline, CDR1 SQVTM and CDR2 ANQGSEA. The CDR3 bases are TGCAGCGTTATACCTCTAGGCTTTGAGCAGTTCTTC. Amino acids: CSVIPLGFEQFF.

This chain connects TRBV7-2 to TRBJ1-1; 7 bases are shared with TRBD1. The CDR3 totals 14 residues. Germline V lookup: CDR1 SGHTA, CDR2 FQGNSA. J lost 5 bases, V lost 3 bases, and 6 bases had no gene match. CDR3 in DNA: TGTGCCAGCAGCTTTCAGGGGGTTTGGACTGAAGCTTTCTTT. Translated: CASSFQGVWTEAFF.

The J gene is TRBJ1-2, the V gene TRBV5-5, with D tentatively TRBD1 (5 bases). V gave up 0 bases and J gave up 4 bases, with 16 bases separating them. The CDR3 has 16 residues. Germline loops: CDR1 SGHKS, CDR2 YYEKEE (reference sequence). CDR3 region: CASSLVSGARIYGYTF. Written as DNA, the CDR3 is TGTGCCAGCAGCTTGGTGTCCGGGGCGAGGATCTATGGCTACACCTTC.

The V call is TRBV20-1, the J call TRBJ2-3; 7 bases align to TRBD2. Looked up from germline, CDR1 is DFQATT and CDR2 is SNEGSKA (reference sequence). The length of the CDR3 is 12 residues. V lost 6 bases to trimming and J lost 4 bases; unmatched junction nucleotides: 4. The CDR3 sequence: CSARLAADTQYF. The CDR3 bases are TGCAGTGCGAGACTAGCAGCAGATACGCAGTATTTT.